Listed below are T cell receptor beta chains from one sample, sequenced in a study of T-cell reconstitution after alpha-beta-depleted transplantation in children. TCRdb recomputed calls from the PCR reads with MiXCR, one row per CDR3 protein. The profile shows around 190,000 distinct CDR3 sequences, around 7% of them singletons. The sample consisted of PBMCs, taken before TCRalphabeta/CD19-depleted stem cell transplant. The receptors were gathered from a boy between 2 and 15 years old with acute lymphoblastic leukemia, due to receive a stem cell transplant. Both conserved end residues are part of each CDR3. The D gene is left open where the match is weak. Clone size is stated in some rows and not others, as once, few, many or a class when expanded.

CDR3nt | CDR3aa | abundance | v_gene | d_gene | j_gene
TGTGCTTCCCGGCCAGGGGGCTTTACAGATACGCAGTATTTT | CASRPGGFTDTQYF | medium-sized | TRBV15 | TRBD1 | TRBJ2-3
TGTGCCAGCATCCTAGGGGGTGCCAACAATGAGCAGTTCTTC | CASILGGANNEQFF | many | TRBV12-3/TRBV12-4 | NA | TRBJ2-1
TGTGCCAGTAGTACTAGTGGGAGTGAGCAGTTCTTC | CASSTSGSEQFF | many | TRBV19 | NA | TRBJ2-1
TGTGCGAGCTGCTTTGACAGGGAGCAGTTCTTC | CASCFDREQFF | NA | TRBV12-1 | NA | TRBJ2-1
TGTGCCAGCTCACCACTCGTGGACTACGAGCAGTACTTC | CASSPLVDYEQYF | NA | TRBV18 | NA | TRBJ2-7
TGTGCCAGCAGTTACACGGGACAGAACACTGAAGCTTTCTTT | CASSYTGQNTEAFF | few | TRBV6-5 | NA | TRBJ1-1
TGTGCCAGCAGACTATCCAGCACAGATACGCAGTATTTT | CASRLSSTDTQYF | many | TRBV12-3/TRBV12-4 | NA | TRBJ2-3
TGTGCCATCTGTCAGAGGGACCTTATCCCAACACTTCAAGAGACCCAGTACTTC | CAICQRDLIPTLQETQYF | NA | TRBV3-1 | NA | TRBJ2-5
TGCAGTGCCGGGGGAGGGGGGGACACTGAAGCTTTCTTT | CSAGGGGDTEAFF | few | TRBV20-1 | NA | TRBJ1-1
TGTGCCAGCAGTTCCCGGGACGTCAATGAGCAGTTCTTC | CASSSRDVNEQFF | many | TRBV12-3/TRBV12-4 | NA | TRBJ2-1
TGTGCCAGCAGCTTAAGACCGGGCTCCTACAATGAGCAGTTCTTC | CASSLRPGSYNEQFF | NA | TRBV11-3 | NA | TRBJ2-1
TGCAGTGCTAGAGATAGACAGGACACTTACACAGATACGCAGTATTTT | CSARDRQDTYTDTQYF | NA | TRBV20-1 | NA | TRBJ2-3
TGCAGTGCTAGGTGGGACAGGGGACGCTACGAGCAGTACTTC | CSARWDRGRYEQYF | many | TRBV20-1 | TRBD1 | TRBJ2-7
TGTGCCAGCACCCTAGGGGCAGGGGCCCCAGATACGCAGTATTTT | CASTLGAGAPDTQYF | few | TRBV28 | NA | TRBJ2-3
TGTGCCAGCAGCTTAGCTGCGGGGAGCTCCTACAATGAGCAGTTCTTC | CASSLAAGSSYNEQFF | many | TRBV7-2 | NA | TRBJ2-1
TGTGCCAGCACCCTCGGAGAGACCCAGTACTTC | CASTLGETQYF | many | TRBV6-1 | NA | TRBJ2-5
TGTGCCAGCAGCTTGGGAAGACTAGGGTCCAATGAGCAGTTCTTC | CASSLGRLGSNEQFF | many | TRBV5-5 | NA | TRBJ2-1
TGTGCCACCTCGAGTACAGGGAGGACTGAAGCTTTCTTT | CATSSTGRTEAFF | many | TRBV5-6 | NA | TRBJ1-1
TGCAGTGCTAACTCGGGCGCAGGGGATGTCTCTGGGGCCAACGTCCTGACTTTC | CSANSGAGDVSGANVLTF | NA | TRBV20-1 | NA | TRBJ2-6
TGTGCCAGCAGCCTAGGCCTTGGCGGAAGCACAGATACGCAGTATTTT | CASSLGLGGSTDTQYF | NA | TRBV3-1 | NA | TRBJ2-3
TGCAGCGTTGGGGGCAACCAAGAGACCCAGTACTTC | CSVGGNQETQYF | many | TRBV29-1 | NA | TRBJ2-5
TGTGCCAGCAGCTTGGCGGCCACTGCCACCGGGGAGCTGTTTTTT | CASSLAATATGELFF | many | TRBV5-5 | NA | TRBJ2-2
TGTGCCAGTCGTCGGGGTAGCGGGCCCCATTACAATGAGCAGTTCTTC | CASRRGSGPHYNEQFF | NA | TRBV19 | TRBD2 | TRBJ2-1
TGCAGTGCTAGAGATCGGGTTAGCGGGGGGGCCGTCAATGAGCAGTTCTTC | CSARDRVSGGAVNEQFF | many | TRBV20-1 | TRBD2 | TRBJ2-1
TGTGCCAGCAGCTCCGATTGGGGCGAGCAGTACTTC | CASSSDWGEQYF | few | TRBV7-2 | NA | TRBJ2-7
TGTGCCAGCAGCCCGGGGGCAGCCCCCTCCCACGAGCAGTACTTC | CASSPGAAPSHEQYF | many | TRBV3-1 | NA | TRBJ2-7
TGCAGCGTTGCCGCCAGGGTGTACACTGAAGCTTTCTTT | CSVAARVYTEAFF | many | TRBV29-1 | NA | TRBJ1-1
TGTGCCAGCTCTTCCCGGTGGTGGGGGGACTATGGCTACACCTTC | CASSSRWWGDYGYTF | NA | TRBV28 | NA | TRBJ1-2
TGTGCCAGCAGCTTGGCAGGAGTTAACTACAATGAGCAGTTCTTC | CASSLAGVNYNEQFF | many | TRBV7-2 | NA | TRBJ2-1
TGTGCCAGCAGTCCCCATCTGGAGACCCAGTACTTC | CASSPHLETQYF | many | TRBV12-3/TRBV12-4 | NA | TRBJ2-5
TGTGCCAGCACCCCGGAGGGATCTAGAGGGAATGCCGAAGAGACCCAGTACTTC | CASTPEGSRGNAEETQYF | few | TRBV12-3/TRBV12-4 | NA | TRBJ2-5
TGCAGCGTTGAAGTCTACGAAAAACTGTTTTTT | CSVEVYEKLFF | many | TRBV29-1 | NA | TRBJ1-4
TGTGCCAGCAGCACTGCTGTCGGGGGGTGGGGCACAGATACGCAGTATTTT | CASSTAVGGWGTDTQYF | many | TRBV12-3/TRBV12-4 | TRBD2 | TRBJ2-3
TGTGCCAGCAGTCTCTCCTATAATTCACCCCTCCACTTT | CASSLSYNSPLHF | many | TRBV28 | NA | TRBJ1-6
TGCAGCGTCACTAGGACTATCGAGACCCAGTACTTC | CSVTRTIETQYF | many | TRBV29-1 | NA | TRBJ2-5
TGTGCCACCAGCAGGGGCCAAGAGAAACTGTTTTTT | CATSRGQEKLFF | many | TRBV15 | NA | TRBJ1-4
TGTGCCAGCAGTTCTCCGATCCACACAGATACGCAGTATTTT | CASSSPIHTDTQYF | few | TRBV28 | NA | TRBJ2-3
TGTGCCAGCAGTTTATGGTTTGGCAGGGGGCACTCAACTGAAGCTTTCTTT | CASSLWFGRGHSTEAFF | many | TRBV12-3/TRBV12-4 | TRBD1 | TRBJ1-1
TGCAGCGTTGATTCCACAGGGTCCGGAAACACCATATATTTT | CSVDSTGSGNTIYF | NA | TRBV29-1 | NA | TRBJ1-3
TGCAGTGCTAGACGGGGAGGGGGCTTCTCCTACAATGAGCAGTTCTTC | CSARRGGGFSYNEQFF | many | TRBV20-1 | NA | TRBJ2-1
TGTGCCACCAGCAGAGAACGTCTGGCTTTCGGCTACGAGCAGTACTTC | CATSRERLAFGYEQYF | many | TRBV15 | NA | TRBJ2-7
TGTGCCAGCAGTCCCCTCCTAGCGGGGTGGTTGAATGAGCAGTTCTTC | CASSPLLAGWLNEQFF | many | TRBV28 | TRBD2 | TRBJ2-1
TGTGCCAGCAGCTTAGGAAGCAACGGCGAGCAGTACTTC | CASSLGSNGEQYF | many | TRBV7-8 | NA | TRBJ2-7
TGTGCCAGCAGAGGTCCCCCCTACGGGGAGCTGTTTTTT | CASRGPPYGELFF | many | TRBV7-2 | NA | TRBJ2-2
TGTGCCAGCTCACCATCAGTCGGCGAGCAGTACTTC | CASSPSVGEQYF | many | TRBV18 | NA | TRBJ2-7
TGCAGCGTGTCAAGGCCGGGGGATAGAAATGAGCAGTTCTTC | CSVSRPGDRNEQFF | many | TRBV29-1 | NA | TRBJ2-1
TGCAGTGCTAGACAGGGGAATGAAAAACTGTTTTTT | CSARQGNEKLFF | many | TRBV20-1 | NA | TRBJ1-4
TGTGCCAGCAGCCTGGGAGGGACAGGGGGGTATGGCTACACCTTC | CASSLGGTGGYGYTF | few | TRBV7-8 | TRBD1 | TRBJ1-2
TGTGCCAGCAGTTTAAGCGGGGGCCTCACAGATACGCAGTATTTT | CASSLSGGLTDTQYF | many | TRBV28 | TRBD2 | TRBJ2-3
TGTGCCAGCAGCCAAGTAACTCTCAATGGCTACACCTTC | CASSQVTLNGYTF | many | TRBV3-1 | NA | TRBJ1-2
TGTGCCAGCAGTGAAGTACCAATGGTTGGGGGGGCGACCAACACCGGGGAGCTGTTTTTT | CASSEVPMVGGATNTGELFF | few | TRBV2 | NA | TRBJ2-2
TGTGCCAGCAGCTCGACTAGCGGGAGGGCCGGGTTAATCAATGAGCAGTTCTTC | CASSSTSGRAGLINEQFF | many | TRBV5-5 | TRBD2 | TRBJ2-1
TGCAGTGCCGAGCCGACTAGCGGGAGGGCTTTGAGGGAGACCCAGTACTTC | CSAEPTSGRALRETQYF | many | TRBV20-1 | TRBD2 | TRBJ2-5